The clone carrying this T cell receptor (beta chain) was counted many times. Its specificity is not known. The sample originates from a study of identical twins. General study findings and limits: In monozygotic twins, models underestimated the sharing of out-of-frame TCR alpha. With beta out-of-frame sequences, excess sharing by twins was weaker.

Using its own MiXCR run on the 5' RACE reads, TCRdb lists one record per CDR3 protein. This sample has a few hundred thousand distinct CDR3 sequences, with approximately 10% found just once. This CDR3 is 12 amino acids long. V was pared by 6 bases and J by 3 bases, with 9 bases between. CDR1 SQVTM and CDR2 ANQGSEA come from the germline V gene. These sequences were also reported in another study, on yellow fever vaccine responses in identical twins.

The TCR was taken from a woman between 18 and 29 years old in good health. The V call is TRBV29-1, the J call TRBJ2-1; D is possibly TRBD2 (6 bases). The sample was PBMCs. The CDR3 DNA reads as TGCAGCGTCTCCGGGGGCTACAATGAGCAGTTCTTC. Encoded protein: CSVSGGYNEQFF.